Each of the 28 T cell receptor beta chains below was sequenced from the same sample in a study of cytomegalovirus exposure and HLA in healthy donors. Primers included in the PCR were 60 Vbeta and 13 Jbeta primers. The data were produced by immunoSEQ multiplex PCR, yet TCRdb's version contains in-frame clones alone and is incomplete. The sample has roughly 120,000 clones, 79% seen once. The sample was PBMCs. Receptors originate from a woman aged 18-29 years in good health and CMV-seropositive.

The chain employs TRBV13 and TRBJ2-1; TRBD2 matches 13 bases. CDR1 and CDR2 (germline): PRHDT, FYEKMQ (reference sequence). This CDR3 has 18 amino acids. Germline trimming cut 3 bases from V and 10 bases from J; bases unmatched to any gene: 15. CDR3 sequence (DNA): TGTGCCAGCAGCTTCGGACTAGCGGGAGACTCGTTCGTGAGAGAGCAGTTCTTC. It is translated as CASSFGLAGDSFVREQFF.

This sequence joins TRBV27 and TRBJ2-7, with D uncertain. V lost 3 bases and J lost 0, with 6 bases in between. Per germline, CDR1 MNHEY and CDR2 SMNVEV (reference sequence). The CDR3 has 13 residues. DNA for the CDR3: TGTGCCAGCAGTTTCTCTCCCTCCTACGAGCAGTACTTC. Protein sequence: CASSFSPSYEQYF.

V usage is TRBV7-9 and J usage is TRBJ1-1; D ambiguous. The CDR3 runs 12 residues. Trimming removed 2 bases at V and 6 bases at J, with 7 bases between. From germline, CDR1 is SEHNR and CDR2 FQNEAQ (reference sequence). The CDR3 region is CASSLTSAEAFF. Written as DNA, the CDR3 is TGTGCCAGCAGCTTAACCTCAGCTGAAGCTTTCTTT. Full variable domain (outside the CDR3, taken from reference TRBV7-9 and TRBJ1-1): DTGVSQNPRHKITKRGQNVTFRCDPISEHNRLYWYRQTLGQGPEFLTYFQNEAQLEKSRLLSDRFSAERPKGSFSTLEIQRTEQGDSAMYLCASSLTSAEAFFGQGTRLTVV.

The V gene is TRBV7-2, the J gene TRBJ1-4, with 11 bases that match TRBD1. Per the germline V gene, CDR1 is SGHTA and CDR2 is FQGNSA. Unmatched junction bases numbered 6, after V lost 5 bases and J lost 7 bases. The CDR3 is 15 amino acids. The CDR3 sequence: CASSLMGTGGEKLFF. In DNA form, the CDR3 reads TGTGCCAGCAGCCTGATGGGGACAGGGGGTGAAAAACTGTTTTTT.

A single count supports this clone. The J gene is TRBJ1-1, the V gene TRBV7-9; a weak D match, TRBD1 (6 bases). Trimming cost V 1 base and J 5 bases, with 11 bases left between them. Germline V gene sequence: CDR1 SEHNR, CDR2 FQNEAQ (reference sequence). CDR3 length: 14 amino acids. CDR3 amino acids: CASSLVGGRTEAFF. The CDR3 DNA reads as TGTGCCAGCAGCTTAGTAGGGGGAAGGACTGAAGCTTTCTTT.

This chain links TRBV5-4 with TRBJ2-3; 7 nucleotides match TRBD2. V shed 5 bases and J 4 bases; nucleotides not matched to a gene: 7. The CDR3 length is 14 residues. The germline V gene encodes CDR1 SGHNT and CDR2 YYREEE (reference sequence). As DNA, the CDR3 is TGTGCCAGCAGGGTGGGAGGGCCGGCAGATACGCAGTATTTT. Its protein is CASRVGGPADTQYF.

A single count supports this clone. The J gene is TRBJ1-2, the V gene TRBV30; possible D gene TRBD1, 6 bases. Germline-derived CDR1 and CDR2 are GTSNPN and SVGIG (reference sequence). Trimming took off 3 bases at V and 5 bases at J, with 10 bases between the two ends. The CDR3 is 12 residues long. The CDR3 DNA is TGTGCCTGGAGGCAGGGGCATTATGGCTACACCTTC. Translated: CAWRQGHYGYTF.

The rearrangement links TRBV5-8 to TRBJ2-1; TRBD2 matches at 9 bases. The CDR3 loop spans 17 amino acids. Germline-derived CDR1 and CDR2 are SGHTS and YDEGEE. V lost 4 bases, J lost 6 bases, and 14 bases stayed unmatched. CDR3 DNA: TGTGCCAGCAGCCGACAATGGACTAGCGAGTTGGTCAATGAGCAGTTCTTC. Its translation: CASSRQWTSELVNEQFF.

The CDR3 reads CASSQDIRQRKAFF. The DNA of the CDR3 is TGTGCCAGCAGCCAAGATATCAGACAGAGAAAAGCTTTCTTT. This rearrangement joins TRBV4-2 to TRBJ1-1; tentative D call: TRBD1 (5 bases). Trimming stripped 0 bases from V and 9 bases from J, with 14 bases between. Germline V gene lookup returns CDR1 LGHNA and CDR2 YNFKEQ. The CDR3 contains 14 residues.

This clone occurred a few times. This chain connects TRBV5-1 to TRBJ2-5, with D uncertain. Trimming removed 2 bases at V and 4 bases at J, with 9 bases between. The CDR3 has 13 amino acids. From germline, CDR1 is SGHRS and CDR2 YFSETQ. The CDR3 coding sequence is TGCGCCAGCAGCTTAATCCCAGGAGAGACCCAGTACTTC. Its protein is CASSLIPGETQYF.

This clone has only a few counts. The chain recombines TRBV7-3 with TRBJ2-1; 12 bases line up with TRBD2. V gave up 5 bases and J gave up 9 bases; unmatched junction bases: 5. The CDR3 consists of 14 residues. Germline V gene data show CDR1 as SGHTA and CDR2 as FQGTGA. The CDR3 coding sequence is TGTGCCAGCAGCCTCGCTAGCGGGAGGGTTGAGCAGTTCTTC. It translates to CASSLASGRVEQFF.

This chain uses TRBV30 with TRBJ2-5; D perhaps matches TRBD1 (6 bases). This CDR3 comprises 13 residues. Per germline, CDR1 GTSNPN and CDR2 SVGIG (reference sequence). The V and J ends lost 5 bases and 3 bases respectively, with 13 bases between them. CDR3 region: CAWLQGLKETQYF. In DNA, the CDR3 is TGTGCCTGGTTACAGGGATTAAAAGAGACCCAGTACTTC. Full variable domain (remainder filled in from reference TRBV30 and TRBJ2-5): SQTIHQWPATLVQPVGSPLSLECTVEGTSNPNLYWYRQAAGRGLQLLFYSVGIGQISSEVPQNLSASRPQDRQFILSSKKLLLSDSGFYLCAWLQGLKETQYFGPGTRLLVL.

The table lists this clone with a few counts. The V gene is TRBV2, the J gene TRBJ2-7, with 8 bases identical to TRBD2. CDR1 and CDR2 from the germline V gene are SNHLY and FYNNEI. The V gene end was trimmed by 6 bases and the J gene end by 4 bases; junction bases not matched to a gene: 8. The CDR3 spans 14 residues. The CDR3 sequence: CASSQTGLGYEQYF. The CDR3, as DNA: TGTGCCAGCAGCCAAACGGGACTAGGGTACGAGCAGTACTTC.

The chain carries TRBV12-5 and TRBJ2-4; 8 positions match TRBD2. The V gene end was trimmed by 0 bases and the J gene end by 5 bases; junction bases not matched to a gene: 12. The CDR3 extends over 18 amino acids. The germline gives CDR1 LGHNT, CDR2 FRNRAP. The CDR3: CASGLVSSGSFKENIQYF. In nucleotides, the CDR3 is TGTGCTAGTGGTTTGGTGTCGAGCGGGAGCTTCAAGGAAAACATTCAGTACTTC.

This chain joins TRBV16 and TRBJ1-2, with D uncertain. The V gene lost 0 bases and the J gene lost 4 bases, with 6 bases spanning the gap. The CDR3 is made up of 13 amino acids. From germline, CDR1 is KGHSY and CDR2 FQNENV. The CDR3: CASSQSNSYGYTF. The CDR3 DNA sequence: TGTGCCAGCAGCCAATCGAACAGCTATGGCTACACCTTC.

V is TRBV6-5 and J is TRBJ1-1; D gene unclear. Germline CDR1 is MNHEY and CDR2 is SVGAGI. This CDR3 is 13 amino acids long. Trimming stripped 4 bases from V and 5 bases from J, with 11 bases between. This chain's CDR3 is CASSLPGRTEAFF. CDR3 nucleotide sequence: TGTGCCAGCAGTTTGCCTGGGAGGACTGAAGCTTTCTTT.

The V gene is TRBV4-1, the J gene TRBJ2-7; D not certain. Trimming removed 1 base from V and 3 bases from J, with 10 bases in between. Germline V gene sequence: CDR1 MGHRA, CDR2 YSYEKL. The CDR3 covers 14 residues. Here the CDR3 reads CASSQAKLNYEQYF. CDR3 in DNA: TGCGCCAGCAGCCAAGCTAAGTTAAACTACGAGCAGTACTTC.

This clone was observed a single time. The V and J genes are TRBV2 and TRBJ1-1, with TRBD1 matching 7 bases. The V gene end was trimmed by 3 bases and the J gene end by 5 bases; junction bases not matched to a gene: 9. Germline V gene sequence: CDR1 SNHLY, CDR2 FYNNEI. This CDR3 has 15 residues. CDR3 protein: CASSERQGRNTEAFF. The CDR3 bases are TGTGCCAGCAGTGAGAGACAGGGCCGGAATACTGAAGCTTTCTTT.

The rearrangement links TRBV4-1 to TRBJ1-2; TRBD1 matches at 10 bases. Looked up from germline, CDR1 is MGHRA and CDR2 is YSYEKL. This CDR3 has 16 amino acids. The V and J ends lost 0 bases and 6 bases, in that order; junction bases with no gene match: 7. In nucleotides, the CDR3 is TGCGCCAGCAGCCAAGACTGGAGCGGGACAGGGGATGGCTACACCTTC. It yields the protein CASSQDWSGTGDGYTF.

This clone was seen a single time. One end of the junction does not line up with germline, which may come from a read error. V is TRBV11-3 and J is TRBJ2-4, with 9 nucleotides matching TRBD2. Per the germline V gene, CDR1 is SGHNT and CDR2 is YENEEA. This CDR3 is built from 15 residues. CDR3 nucleotide sequence: TGTGCCAGCAGCTCAGGGGGACTAGCCACAAACATTCAGTACTTC. Translation gives CASSSGGLATNIQYF.

The V gene is TRBV12-5, the J gene TRBJ2-5; TRBD2 matches 12 bases. This CDR3 has 18 amino acids. Germline trimming cut 6 bases from V and 1 base from J; bases unmatched to any gene: 12. CDR1 is LGHNT, CDR2 FRNRAP, per germline. The CDR3 protein is CASGPGLAGGRLQETQYF. The CDR3 DNA is TGTGCTAGTGGCCCCGGGCTAGCGGGAGGGCGGCTCCAAGAGACCCAGTACTTC.

The chain has TRBV7-9 and TRBJ2-7; D possibly corresponds to TRBD1 (6 bases). CDR1 and CDR2 (germline): SEHNR, FQNEAQ (reference sequence). The CDR3 has 15 residues. Trimming took 1 base from V and 0 from J, leaving 10 bases between them. The CDR3 loop is CASSLVGGSSYEQYF. The CDR3, as DNA: TGTGCCAGCAGCTTAGTAGGGGGATCCTCCTACGAGCAGTACTTC. The full variable domain, rest sourced from reference TRBV7-9 and TRBJ2-7, is DTGVSQNPRHKITKRGQNVTFRCDPISEHNRLYWYRQTLGQGPEFLTYFQNEAQLEKSRLLSDRFSAERPKGSFSTLEIQRTEQGDSAMYLCASSLVGGSSYEQYFGPGTRLTVT.

This sequence joins TRBV10-2 and TRBJ1-5, with 9 nucleotides matching TRBD1. Losses at the gene ends were 0 bases for V and 2 bases for J; bases not matched to a gene: 5. The germline gives CDR1 WSHSY, CDR2 SAAADI. CDR3 length equals 17 residues. The CDR3 is CASSESSRDRGNQPQHF. As DNA, the CDR3 is TGCGCCAGCAGTGAGTCGTCCCGGGACAGGGGCAATCAGCCCCAGCATTTT.

The CDR3 DNA reads TGTGCCAGCAGGCCGACCGGGATTTCAGGCTCCTACGAGCAGTACTTC. Residues: CASRPTGISGSYEQYF. The chain couples TRBV7-3 to TRBJ2-7; D may be TRBD2 (5 bases). The CDR3 is 16 amino acids. Germline values: CDR1 SGHTA, CDR2 FQGTGA. Trimming left V 6 bases short and J 0 bases short, with 18 bases between.

The chain combines TRBV5-1 with TRBJ2-3; 7 nucleotides match TRBD2. Germline values: CDR1 SGHRS, CDR2 YFSETQ. The CDR3 runs 17 residues. The J segment lost 4 bases and the V segment lost 4 bases, leaving 15 bases of the junction unmatched. In DNA form, the CDR3 reads TGCGCCAGCAGCAAGTCACGCGGGGGAGCTGGGGCAGATACGCAGTATTTT. It is translated as CASSKSRGGAGADTQYF.

This rearrangement joins TRBV20-1 to TRBJ2-1, with 7 positions matching TRBD2. Germline lookup yields CDR1 DFQATT and CDR2 SNEGSKA (reference sequence). V trimming: 3 bases; J trimming: 11 bases; junction bases outside the gene matches: 4. CDR3 length: 11 residues. DNA of the CDR3: TGCAGTGCTAGTGAGCGGGATAAGCAGTTCTTC. Translated, it gives CSASERDKQFF.

V is TRBV2 and J is TRBJ2-1; 7 nucleotides agree with TRBD2. Germline CDR1 and CDR2: SNHLY and FYNNEI. The V and J ends lost 7 bases and 0 bases, in that order; junction bases with no gene match: 6. The CDR3 runs to 15 residues. The CDR3 spells CASTTSPSSYNEQFF. The CDR3 DNA sequence: TGTGCCAGCACGACTAGCCCTAGCTCCTACAATGAGCAGTTCTTC. Together with reference TRBV2 and TRBJ2-1, the CDR3 gives the full variable domain: EPEVTQTPSHQVTQMGQEVILRCVPISNHLYFYWYRQILGQKVEFLVSFYNNEISEKSEIFDDQFSVERPDGSNFTLKIRSTKLEDSAMYFCASTTSPSSYNEQFFGPGTRLTVL.

The CDR3 is CASKKGGETEAFF. The CDR3 DNA follows: TGTGCCAGCAAAAAGGGCGGGGAGACTGAAGCTTTCTTT. This sequence joins TRBV6-1 and TRBJ1-1; D is uncertain. The length of the CDR3 is 13 residues. Trimming cost V 7 bases and J 5 bases, with 14 bases left between them. Germline CDR1 MNHNS, CDR2 SASEGT.